The 8 T cell receptor beta chains listed next were all sequenced from one sample in a study of CD8+CD57+ T cells in acquired aplastic anemia. Sequenced patients had shown CD8+CD57+ cell expansion by flow cytometry. Genomic DNA acted as the template from which TCR beta VDJ combination and CDR3 sequence profiling were carried out. One entry per CDR3 protein results from TCRdb running MiXCR on the reads. Of about 120,000 distinct CDR3 sequences listed, nearly 40% are singletons. Material for sequencing was sorted CD4+, CD8+, or CD8+CD57+ T cells (not recorded which) from PBMCs. Receptors originate from a human donor with aplastic anemia.

This clonotype was detected ten times or more. DNA of the CDR3: TGTGCCAGCAGCTTGGGTAGCTCCTATAATTCACCCCTCCACTTT. Protein product: CASSLGSSYNSPLHF. The chain links TRBV5-8 to TRBJ1-6; D is unresolved. The CDR3 spans 15 residues. Germline V lookup: CDR1 SGHTS, CDR2 YDEGEE. V was shortened by 0 bases and J by 0 bases, with 4 bases between the two germline ends.

The V and J genes are TRBV11-2 and TRBJ2-7; D is perhaps TRBD1 or TRBD2 (6 bases each). The CDR3 sequence is 15 residues long. CDR1 SGHAT and CDR2 FQNNGV come from the germline V gene. The germline V and J ends were trimmed by 8 bases and 2 bases, with 19 bases remaining between them. Written as DNA, the CDR3 is TGTGCCAGCGTCTCGGGGCGGGACACAGCCTACGAGCAGTACTTC. As protein: CASVSGRDTAYEQYF.

The chain recombines TRBV14 with TRBJ1-2; 10 bases line up with TRBD1. V shed 2 bases, J shed 2 bases, and the junction held 8 bases outside the gene matches. Germline-derived CDR1 and CDR2 are SGHDN and FVKESK. The CDR3 is 17 residues long. The DNA of the CDR3 is TGTGCCAGCAGCCAAAAAGCCCGGACAGGGGGAAACTATGGCTACACCTTC. Translation: CASSQKARTGGNYGYTF.

In this sample, this clonotype turned up many times. This chain links TRBV5-1 with TRBJ2-3; D is perhaps TRBD1 (6 bases). Germline values: CDR1 SGHRS, CDR2 YFSETQ. The V and J ends lost 3 bases and 4 bases respectively, with 9 bases between them. The CDR3 loop spans 13 amino acids. The CDR3 loop is CASSSRTADTQYF. The CDR3, as DNA: TGCGCCAGCAGCTCCAGGACAGCAGATACGCAGTATTTT. The full variable domain, rest sourced from reference TRBV5-1 and TRBJ2-3, is KAGVTQTPRYLIKTRGQQVTLSCSPISGHRSVSWYQQTPGQGLQFLFEYFSETQRNKGNFPGRFSGRQFSNSRSEMNVSTLELGDSALYLCASSSRTADTQYFGPGTRLTVL.

In this sample, this clonotype turned up many times. The chain joins TRBV5-1 to TRBJ2-7, with 7 bases aligning to TRBD1. Germline V gene lookup returns CDR1 SGHRS and CDR2 YFSETQ. The CDR3 extends over 14 amino acids. After removal of 2 bases from V and 6 bases from J, the junction contained 8 bases not matched to a gene. Here the CDR3 DNA reads TGCGCCAGCAGCTTCATACAGGGGCCCCGCGAGCAGTACGTC. Translated, it gives CASSFIQGPREQYV.

This clonotype has at least ten counts. V gene TRBV2 combines with J gene TRBJ1-6, with unresolved D. Germline CDR1 SNHLY, CDR2 FYNNEI. This CDR3 spans 14 amino acids. The germline V and J ends were trimmed by 7 bases and 7 bases, with 14 bases remaining between them. CDR3 sequence: CASNRVAVNSPLHF. CDR3 bases: TGTGCCAGCAATCGGGTGGCGGTGAATTCACCCCTCCACTTT.

This clonotype was found many times. This rearrangement joins TRBV7-2 to TRBJ2-7, with 14 bases matching TRBD2. The CDR3 sequence is 15 residues long. Germline CDR1 SGHTA, CDR2 FQGNSA. The ends lost 4 bases at V and 3 bases at J; junction bases unmatched: 2. Written as DNA, the CDR3 is TGTGCCAGCAGCTCCGGGACTAGCGGGGGCTACGAGCAGTACTTC. This sequence encodes CASSSGTSGGYEQYF. Full variable domain (missing parts from reference TRBV7-2 and TRBJ2-7): GAGVSQSPSNKVTEKGKDVELRCDPISGHTALYWYRQSLGQGLEFLIYFQGNSAPDKSGLPSDRFSAERTGGSVSTLTIQRTQQEDSAVYLCASSSGTSGGYEQYFGPGTRLTVT.

This clonotype showed up many times. V is TRBV12-3 or TRBV12-4 and J is TRBJ2-7, with TRBD1 as a possible D gene (6 bases). CDR3 size: 19 residues. Between the trimmed V and J ends, which lost 5 bases and 2 bases, there was a span of 28 bases. The CDR3, as DNA: TGTGCCAGCAGTCCCCCAAGGGGGATGGGAGAGCTGGGCCCCTACGAGCAGTACTTC. Protein: CASSPPRGMGELGPYEQYF.